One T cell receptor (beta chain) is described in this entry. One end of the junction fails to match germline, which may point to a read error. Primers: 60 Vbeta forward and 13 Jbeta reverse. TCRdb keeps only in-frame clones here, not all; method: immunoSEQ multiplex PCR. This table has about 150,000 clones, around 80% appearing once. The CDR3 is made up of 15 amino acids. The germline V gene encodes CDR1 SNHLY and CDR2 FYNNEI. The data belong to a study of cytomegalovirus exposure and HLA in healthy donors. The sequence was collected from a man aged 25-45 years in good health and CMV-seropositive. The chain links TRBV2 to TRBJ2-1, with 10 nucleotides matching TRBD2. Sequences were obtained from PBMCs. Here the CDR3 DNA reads TGTGCCAGCTACAGCGGGCTAGCGGGGGAGAATGGGCAGTTCTTC. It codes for CASYSGLAGENGQFF.